These T cell receptor beta chains were read from a single sample in a study of tumor-infiltrating lymphocytes in primary liver carcinoma. TCRdb fed the multiplex PCR reads into MiXCR, producing one record per CDR3 protein. The sample carries approximately 110,000 distinct CDR3 sequences, 80% to 85% recorded once. Material: liver tumor tissue from sampling region 3. The receptors come from a man between 40 and 49 years old with primary liver carcinoma and hepatitis B virus infection. Both conserved end residues are part of each CDR3. A D gene is named only where the DNA matches it firmly. Clone size is shown for a subset of rows, as once, few, many or a class of expanded clone.

CDR3aa: CANSPTGTSGSGDRQYF; CDR3nt: TGTGCCAACAGCCCGACCGGGACTAGCGGGAGTGGAGATAGGCAGTATTTT; v_gene: TRBV5-5; abundance: NA; j_gene: TRBJ2-3; d_gene: TRBD2
CDR3aa: CANSHSEENSPLHF; CDR3nt: TGTGCCAACAGTCACTCAGAGGAAAATTCACCCCTCCACTTT; v_gene: TRBV14; abundance: few; j_gene: TRBJ1-6; d_gene: NA
CDR3aa: CASSYPLRQGVATGVLFF; CDR3nt: TGTGCCAGCAGTTACCCCCTGCGCCAAGGGGTTGCCACCGGTGTGCTGTTTTTT; v_gene: TRBV6-6; abundance: NA; j_gene: TRBJ2-2; d_gene: NA
CDR3aa: CATLGTPFYEQYF; CDR3nt: TGTGCCACCCTTGGTACACCTTTCTACGAGCAGTACTTC; v_gene: TRBV7-9; abundance: NA; j_gene: TRBJ2-7; d_gene: NA
CDR3aa: CAKSLVAVTGSNQLQHF; CDR3nt: TGTGCCAAAAGCTTAGTAGCGGTAACAGGAAGCAATCAGCTCCAGCATTTT; v_gene: TRBV11-2; abundance: NA; j_gene: TRBJ1-5; d_gene: NA
CDR3aa: CATSYQGAGANTEAFF; CDR3nt: TGTGCCACCTCCTACCAGGGGGCAGGGGCGAACACTGAAGCTTTCTTT; v_gene: TRBV2; abundance: NA; j_gene: TRBJ1-1; d_gene: TRBD1
CDR3aa: CASSYAQRAFIGELFF; CDR3nt: TGTGCCAGCAGCTATGCGCAAAGGGCCTTTATCGGGGAGCTGTTTTTT; v_gene: TRBV7-9; abundance: many; j_gene: TRBJ2-2; d_gene: NA
CDR3aa: CTSSLERETQYF; CDR3nt: TGTACCAGCAGCTTAGAAAGAGAGACCCAGTACTTC; v_gene: TRBV7-9; abundance: NA; j_gene: TRBJ2-5; d_gene: NA
CDR3aa: CSARDRFHGGYGYTF; CDR3nt: TGCAGTGCTAGAGATCGGTTTCATGGAGGCTATGGCTACACCTTC; v_gene: TRBV20-1; abundance: NA; j_gene: TRBJ1-2; d_gene: NA
CDR3aa: CATSSSGVTEAFF; CDR3nt: TGTGCCACCAGCTCCTCGGGGGTCACTGAAGCTTTCTTT; v_gene: TRBV24-1; abundance: many; j_gene: TRBJ1-1; d_gene: NA
CDR3aa: CASSFPGTSWIKNIQCF; CDR3nt: TGTGCCAGCAGCTTTCCAGGGACTAGCTGGATCAAAAACATTCAGTGTTTC; v_gene: TRBV11-1; abundance: NA; j_gene: TRBJ2-4; d_gene: TRBD2
CDR3aa: CASSQEGAPSTDTQYF; CDR3nt: TGCGCCAGCAGCCAAGAAGGTGCCCCTAGCACAGATACGCAGTATTTT; v_gene: TRBV4-1; abundance: many; j_gene: TRBJ2-3; d_gene: NA
CDR3aa: CASINRASGTSTDTQYF; CDR3nt: TGTGCCAGCATTAACAGAGCCTCCGGAACTAGCACAGATACGCAGTATTTT; v_gene: TRBV5-4; abundance: medium-sized; j_gene: TRBJ2-3; d_gene: NA
CDR3aa: CAGSLLTSGRNDEQFF; CDR3nt: TGTGCCGGCAGCCTCCTGACTAGCGGTAGAAATGATGAGCAGTTCTTC; v_gene: TRBV11-2; abundance: NA; j_gene: TRBJ2-1; d_gene: TRBD2
CDR3aa: CVSSQELQTNNEQLF; CDR3nt: TGTGTCAGCAGCCAGGAATTGCAGACAAACAATGAGCAGTTATTC; v_gene: TRBV4-2; abundance: NA; j_gene: TRBJ2-1; d_gene: NA
CDR3aa: CASMRGDGETLYF; CDR3nt: TGTGCCAGCATGCGGGGGGACGGAGAGACCCTGTACTTC; v_gene: TRBV12-3/TRBV12-4; abundance: NA; j_gene: TRBJ2-5; d_gene: TRBD2
CDR3aa: CASNLGDSDNEQFF; CDR3nt: TGTGCCAGCAACTTAGGCGACTCGGACAATGAGCAGTTCTTC; v_gene: TRBV11-3; abundance: NA; j_gene: TRBJ2-1; d_gene: NA
CDR3aa: CASSLRRHGLDTQYF; CDR3nt: TGCGCCAGCAGCTTAAGGCGGCATGGATTAGATACGCAGTATTTT; v_gene: TRBV7-9; abundance: NA; j_gene: TRBJ2-3; d_gene: NA
CDR3aa: CASSTGTLGNNEQFF; CDR3nt: TGTGCCAGCAGCACCGGGACTTTAGGTAACAATGAGCAGTTCTTC; v_gene: TRBV9; abundance: NA; j_gene: TRBJ2-1; d_gene: NA
CDR3aa: CASGPRLVGETQYF; CDR3nt: TGTGCTAGTGGTCCTAGACTAGTGGGAGAGACACAGTACTTC; v_gene: TRBV12-5; abundance: NA; j_gene: TRBJ2-5; d_gene: NA
CDR3aa: CTSSLASTRIANYGYTF; CDR3nt: TGTACCAGCAGCTTAGCGTCTACTAGGATCGCTAACTATGGATACACCTTC; v_gene: TRBV7-8; abundance: NA; j_gene: TRBJ1-2; d_gene: NA
CDR3aa: CASSLSGGSVYNEQFF; CDR3nt: TGTGCCAGCAGCCTATCCGGGGGTAGCGTGTACAATGAGCAGTTCTTC; v_gene: TRBV7-3; abundance: few; j_gene: TRBJ2-1; d_gene: NA
CDR3aa: CASTSGRDNEQFF; CDR3nt: TGTGCCAGCACTTCTGGCAGAGACAATGAGCAGTTCTTC; v_gene: TRBV12-3/TRBV12-4; abundance: NA; j_gene: TRBJ2-1; d_gene: NA
CDR3aa: CSVPHRMDQVEQYF; CDR3nt: TGCAGCGTCCCACACAGGATGGATCAGGTTGAGCAGTACTTC; v_gene: TRBV29-1; abundance: NA; j_gene: TRBJ2-7; d_gene: NA
CDR3aa: CGSSLRASVYNEQFF; CDR3nt: TGTGGCAGCAGCCTTCGGGCTAGCGTTTACAATGAGCAGTTCTTC; v_gene: TRBV14; abundance: NA; j_gene: TRBJ2-1; d_gene: NA
CDR3aa: CASSGGTGAATEAFF; CDR3nt: TGTGCCAGCAGTGGGGGTACAGGGGCAGCCACTGAAGCTTTCTTT; v_gene: TRBV2; abundance: few; j_gene: TRBJ1-1; d_gene: TRBD1
CDR3aa: CSVGSGTGSYEQYF; CDR3nt: TGCAGCGTTGGGTCCGGGACGGGCTCTTACGAGCAGTACTTC; v_gene: TRBV29-1; abundance: NA; j_gene: TRBJ2-7; d_gene: NA
CDR3aa: CSVSVTGASDMQYF; CDR3nt: TGTAGCGTTTCCGTGACAGGGGCGTCAGATATGCAGTATTTT; v_gene: TRBV29-1; abundance: few; j_gene: TRBJ2-3; d_gene: TRBD1
CDR3aa: CASILSREGYNEQFF; CDR3nt: TGTGCCAGCATCCTCAGCAGGGAGGGTTACAATGAGCAGTTCTTC; v_gene: TRBV12-3/TRBV12-4; abundance: NA; j_gene: TRBJ2-1; d_gene: TRBD2
CDR3aa: CASSSTDSSGEMFF; CDR3nt: TGTGCCAGCAGTTCCACTGACTCCTCCGGGGAGATGTTTTTT; v_gene: TRBV6-5; abundance: NA; j_gene: TRBJ2-2; d_gene: NA
CDR3aa: CSVGGTGPPGETRHF; CDR3nt: TGCAGCGTTGGGGGGACAGGACCTCCGGGGGAGACCCGTCACTTC; v_gene: TRBV29-1; abundance: NA; j_gene: TRBJ2-5; d_gene: TRBD1
CDR3aa: CSVWTGRVGELYF; CDR3nt: TGCAGCGTCTGGACAGGGCGGGTGGGGGAGCTGTACTTC; v_gene: TRBV29-1; abundance: NA; j_gene: TRBJ2-7; d_gene: TRBD1
CDR3aa: CTSSYLAGGSYNKQFF; CDR3nt: TGTACCAGCAGCTATCTAGCGGGAGGGTCCTACAATAAGCAGTTCTTC; v_gene: TRBV7-8; abundance: NA; j_gene: TRBJ2-1; d_gene: TRBD2
CDR3aa: CASRERRSYEQYF; CDR3nt: TGTGCCAGCAGGGAGAGGCGATCTTACGAGCAGTACTTC; v_gene: TRBV11-1; abundance: NA; j_gene: TRBJ2-7; d_gene: NA
CDR3aa: CSARSRREYPDTQYF; CDR3nt: TGCAGTGCTAGAAGCCGGCGGGAGTACCCCGATACGCAGTATTTT; v_gene: TRBV20-1; abundance: NA; j_gene: TRBJ2-3; d_gene: TRBD2
CDR3aa: CASSVTGGRAGGELFF; CDR3nt: TGTGCCAGCAGTGTGACTGGCGGGAGGGCCGGCGGGGAGCTGTTCTTT; v_gene: TRBV6-1; abundance: NA; j_gene: TRBJ2-2; d_gene: TRBD2
CDR3aa: CAMSTREDGANVLTF; CDR3nt: TGTGCCATGAGTACTAGGGAAGATGGGGCCAACGTCCTGACTTTC; v_gene: TRBV6-6; abundance: NA; j_gene: TRBJ2-6; d_gene: NA
CDR3aa: CSARPWAGGHTF; CDR3nt: TGCAGTGCTAGACCCTGGGCCGGGGGCCACACCTTC; v_gene: TRBV20-1; abundance: NA; j_gene: TRBJ1-2; d_gene: NA
CDR3aa: CTSNLVGVIGSNQPQHF; CDR3nt: TGTACCAGCAACTTAGTAGGGGTAATAGGGAGCAATCAGCCCCAGCATTTT; v_gene: TRBV11-2; abundance: NA; j_gene: TRBJ1-5; d_gene: NA
CDR3aa: CTSSERVNQPQHF; CDR3nt: TGTACCAGCAGTGAACGAGTCAATCAGCCCCAGCATTTT; v_gene: TRBV2; abundance: NA; j_gene: TRBJ1-5; d_gene: NA
CDR3aa: CAISTGQSYGYTF; CDR3nt: TGTGCCATTAGTACGGGACAGTCATATGGATACACCTTC; v_gene: TRBV6-1; abundance: NA; j_gene: TRBJ1-2; d_gene: TRBD1
CDR3aa: CSTTRTVNTETFF; CDR3nt: TGCAGCACGACGAGGACTGTGAACACTGAGACTTTCTTT; v_gene: TRBV29-1; abundance: once; j_gene: TRBJ1-1; d_gene: NA
CDR3aa: CASSYQNTGELFF; CDR3nt: TGTGCCAGCAGTTACCAGAACACCGGGGAGCTATTTTTT; v_gene: TRBV6-5; abundance: NA; j_gene: TRBJ2-2; d_gene: NA
CDR3aa: CASDRGRELPDTQYF; CDR3nt: TGTGCCAGCGATAGGGGGCGGGAGTTACCAGATACACAGTATTTT; v_gene: TRBV12-3/TRBV12-4; abundance: NA; j_gene: TRBJ2-3; d_gene: NA
CDR3aa: CASSQAPGLQHEQYF; CDR3nt: TGTGCCAGCAGCCAAGCCCCGGGCTTACAGCACGAGCAGTACTTC; v_gene: TRBV4-2; abundance: NA; j_gene: TRBJ2-7; d_gene: NA
CDR3aa: CASSLNGGGSTDTQYF; CDR3nt: TGCGCCAGTAGCTTAAACGGCGGGGGAAGCACAGATACGCAGTATTTT; v_gene: TRBV5-1; abundance: NA; j_gene: TRBJ2-3; d_gene: TRBD2
CDR3aa: CASIVSGTWSVGYTF; CDR3nt: TGTGCCAGCATAGTTTCCGGGACATGGTCTGTCGGCTACACCTTC; v_gene: TRBV6-1; abundance: NA; j_gene: TRBJ1-2; d_gene: NA
CDR3aa: CASSYDSLNSLLHF; CDR3nt: TGTGCGAGCAGTTACGACTCTTTAAACTCACTCCTCCACTTT; v_gene: TRBV12-3/TRBV12-4; abundance: NA; j_gene: TRBJ1-6; d_gene: NA